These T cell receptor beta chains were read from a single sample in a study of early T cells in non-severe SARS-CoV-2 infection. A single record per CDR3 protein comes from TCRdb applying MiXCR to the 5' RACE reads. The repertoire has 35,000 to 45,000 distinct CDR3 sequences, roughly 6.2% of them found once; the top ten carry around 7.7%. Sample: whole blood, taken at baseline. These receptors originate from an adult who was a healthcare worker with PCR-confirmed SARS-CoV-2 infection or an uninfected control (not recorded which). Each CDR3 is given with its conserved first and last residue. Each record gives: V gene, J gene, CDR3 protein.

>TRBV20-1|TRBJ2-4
CSAPQPGLAKNIQYF
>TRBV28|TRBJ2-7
CASRSSYEQYF
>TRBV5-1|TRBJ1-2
CASSNPDLQSYGYTF
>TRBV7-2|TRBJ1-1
CASSDRGLTEAFF
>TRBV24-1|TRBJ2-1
CATSKNNEQFF
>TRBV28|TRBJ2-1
CASSPRTRDNEQFF
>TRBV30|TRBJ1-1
CAWSEQRDTEAFF
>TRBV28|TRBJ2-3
CASSLFAQGGTDTQYF
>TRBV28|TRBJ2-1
CASSRKFGSSIPVEQFF
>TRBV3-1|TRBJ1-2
CASSPSTGRYGYTF